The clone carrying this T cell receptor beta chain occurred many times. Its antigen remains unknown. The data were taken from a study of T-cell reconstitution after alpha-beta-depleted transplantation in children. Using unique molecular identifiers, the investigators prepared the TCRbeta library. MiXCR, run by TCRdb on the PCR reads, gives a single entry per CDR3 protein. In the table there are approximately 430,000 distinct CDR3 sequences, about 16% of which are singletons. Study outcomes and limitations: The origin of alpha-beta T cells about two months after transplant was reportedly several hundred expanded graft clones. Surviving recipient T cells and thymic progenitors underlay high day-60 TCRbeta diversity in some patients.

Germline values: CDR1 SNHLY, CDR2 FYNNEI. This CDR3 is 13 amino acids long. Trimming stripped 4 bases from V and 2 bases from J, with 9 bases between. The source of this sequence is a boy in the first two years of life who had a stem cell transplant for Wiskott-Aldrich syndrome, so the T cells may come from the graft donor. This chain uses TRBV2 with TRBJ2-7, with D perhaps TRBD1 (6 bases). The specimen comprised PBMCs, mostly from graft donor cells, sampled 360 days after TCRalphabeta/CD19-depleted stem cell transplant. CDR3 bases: TGTGCCAGCAGTGCGACAGGTACCTACGAGCAGTACTTC. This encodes CASSATGTYEQYF. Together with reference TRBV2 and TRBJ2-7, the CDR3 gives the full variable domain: EPEVTQTPSHQVTQMGQEVILRCVPISNHLYFYWYRQILGQKVEFLVSFYNNEISEKSEIFDDQFSVERPDGSNFTLKIRSTKLEDSAMYFCASSATGTYEQYFGPGTRLTVT.